Each of the 18 T cell receptor beta chains below was sequenced from the same sample in a study of T cell responses to AZD1222 COVID-19 vaccine. Repertoires were generated with immunoSEQ multiplex PCR, while TCRdb's copy carries only in-frame clones and drops some. The table lists 170,000 or so clones, approximately 90% of them singletons. The material sequenced was peripheral blood, taken on day 0 of AZD1222 vaccination. All receptors derive from an adult in good health.

The rearrangement uses TRBV18 and TRBJ2-2, with D unclear. Germline V gene sequence: CDR1 KGHSH, CDR2 LQKENI. The CDR3 extends over 15 amino acids. The V end was cut by 0 bases, the J end by 2 bases, with 7 bases between. CDR3: CASSPPLLNTGELFF. DNA for the CDR3: TGTGCCAGCTCACCACCTCTATTAAACACCGGGGAGCTGTTTTTT.

About this clone: Other DNA sequences of this sample code for an identical CDR3. V usage is TRBV5-6 and J usage is TRBJ1-5; D call uncertain. CDR1 is SGHDT and CDR2 is YYEEEE in the germline V gene. This CDR3 spans 12 amino acids. The V and J ends lost 0 bases and 5 bases respectively, with 3 bases between them. This chain's CDR3 is CASSLGDQPQHF. CDR3 sequence (DNA): TGTGCCAGCAGCTTGGGAGATCAGCCCCAGCATTTT.

The V call is TRBV2, the J call TRBJ2-5, with TRBD2 matching 9 bases. Trimming at V came to 1 base and at J to 5 bases, leaving 2 bases not matched to a gene. The CDR3 sequence is 14 residues long. Germline-derived CDR1 and CDR2 are SNHLY and FYNNEI. As DNA, the CDR3 is TGTGCCAGCAGTGAAGGTGCGGGGGGGGAGACCCAGTACTTC. This sequence encodes CASSEGAGGETQYF.

The chain recombines TRBV5-4 with TRBJ1-2; 7 bases are shared with TRBD1. In germline, CDR1 is SGHNT, CDR2 YYREEE (reference sequence). The CDR3 extends over 16 amino acids. The V and J ends lost 4 bases and 2 bases, in that order; junction bases with no gene match: 11. As DNA, the CDR3 is TGTGCCAGCAGCCAACCCCCCGGACAGGAGAACTATGGCTACACCTTC. Translated, it gives CASSQPPGQENYGYTF.

The chain recombines TRBV5-6 with TRBJ2-7; 9 nucleotides align to TRBD1. This CDR3 is built from 15 residues. Unmatched junction bases numbered 6, after V lost 0 bases and J lost 5 bases. Germline CDR1 and CDR2: SGHDT and YYEEEE. The CDR3 protein is CASSLGDRVKDEQYF. Written as DNA, the CDR3 is TGTGCCAGCAGCTTGGGGGACAGGGTTAAAGACGAGCAGTACTTC. Full variable domain (remainder filled in from reference TRBV5-6 and TRBJ2-7): DAGVTQSPTHLIKTRGQQVTLRCSPKSGHDTVSWYQQALGQGPQFIFQYYEEEERQRGNFPDRFSGHQFPNYSSELNVNALLLGDSALYLCASSLGDRVKDEQYFGPGTRLTVT.

This chain joins TRBV9 and TRBJ1-6, with D possibly TRBD1 on 6 matching bases. Germline lookup yields CDR1 SGDLS and CDR2 YYNGEE. V dropped 3 bases and J dropped 8 bases, with 18 bases sitting between them. The CDR3 contains 16 residues. CDR3 protein: CASSARGGEFDSPLHF. Written as DNA, the CDR3 is TGTGCCAGCAGCGCGAGAGGGGGGGAATTTGATTCACCCCTCCACTTT.

A note on this clone: The same CDR3 can be traced to other DNA sequences in this sample. This chain joins TRBV20-1 and TRBJ1-5; TRBD1 is a possible D gene (5 bases). There are 13 residues in the CDR3. Trimming stripped 3 bases from V and 5 bases from J, with 11 bases between. Germline CDR1 reads DFQATT; CDR2 reads SNEGSKA (reference sequence). The chain's CDR3 is CSASRGRDQPQHF. The CDR3 bases are TGCAGTGCTAGTCGAGGCAGGGATCAGCCCCAGCATTTT.

The CDR3 loop is CATPGTSGANTGELFF. The CDR3, as DNA: TGTGCCACCCCGGGGACTAGCGGGGCCAACACCGGGGAGCTGTTTTTT. The genes are TRBV5-4 and TRBJ2-2, with 13 bases matching TRBD2. Germline V lookup: CDR1 SGHNT, CDR2 YYREEE (reference sequence). CDR3 length equals 16 residues. V lost 9 bases to trimming and J lost 2 bases; unmatched junction nucleotides: 7. Full variable domain (remainder filled in from reference TRBV5-4 and TRBJ2-2): ETGVTQSPTHLIKTRGQQVTLRCSSQSGHNTVSWYQQALGQGPQFIFQYYREEENGRGNFPPRFSGLQFPNYSSELNVNALELDDSALYLCATPGTSGANTGELFFGEGSRLTVL.

The gene calls are TRBV7-2 and TRBJ2-1; D may be TRBD2 (6 bases). V shed 2 bases and J shed 10 bases, with 15 bases lying between them. Germline V CDR1 and CDR2: SGHTA, FQGNSA. The CDR3 is made up of 14 amino acids. The CDR3 loop is CASSLTPQGGEQFF. The CDR3 nucleotides are TGTGCCAGCAGCTTAACCCCGCAGGGAGGCGAGCAGTTCTTC.

The rearrangement joins TRBV9 to TRBJ2-3, with 10 positions matching TRBD2. CDR3 length: 19 amino acids. Looked up from germline, CDR1 is SGDLS and CDR2 is YYNGEE. Trimming took 2 bases from V and 0 from J; bases not matched to a gene: 12. DNA of the CDR3: TGTGCCAGCAGCGTGTCGTGGAGCGGGGGGGCCGATAGCACAGATACGCAGTATTTT. Its protein is CASSVSWSGGADSTDTQYF.

The chain couples TRBV7-2 to TRBJ2-2, with 10 bases fitting TRBD2. The germline V gene has CDR1 SGHTA and CDR2 FQGNSA. V was clipped by 1 base and J by 6 bases; unmatched bases: 2. This CDR3 is built from 15 residues. The CDR3 spells CASSLGSGGPGELFF. The CDR3 DNA is TGTGCCAGCAGCTTAGGTAGCGGGGGGCCCGGGGAGCTGTTTTTT.

This clone was counted only a few times. This chain links TRBV6-5 with TRBJ1-2; D not certain. The CDR3 extends over 14 amino acids. V was cut by 0 bases and J by 2 bases, with 7 bases left in between. Germline V gene data show CDR1 as MNHEY and CDR2 as SVGAGI. CDR3 loop: CASSYSRMNYGYTF. In DNA form, the CDR3 reads TGTGCCAGCAGTTACTCGCGCATGAACTATGGCTACACCTTC.

The rearrangement links TRBV6-5 to TRBJ2-1; D unclear. The germline V gene encodes CDR1 MNHEY and CDR2 SVGAGI. The ends were cut back, 7 bases at V and 9 bases at J, with 10 bases in the middle. This CDR3 contains 11 residues. The CDR3, as DNA: TGTGCCAGCACCACATTGGTTGAGCAGTTCTTC. It is translated as CASTTLVEQFF.

The chain joins TRBV12-3 or TRBV12-4 to TRBJ2-7, with D maybe TRBD1 (6 bases). This CDR3 is built from 13 residues. V lost 3 bases, J lost 2 bases, and 8 bases lay in between. This CDR3 reads CASSFQGPYEQYF. CDR3 nucleotides: TGTGCCAGCAGTTTTCAGGGGCCCTACGAGCAGTACTTC.

This clone has a single count. The chain couples TRBV7-8 to TRBJ1-1, with 7 bases aligning to TRBD1. In germline, CDR1 is SGHVS, CDR2 FQNEAQ. The CDR3 runs to 14 residues. Trimming at V came to 6 bases and at J to 1 base, leaving 5 bases not matched to a gene. CDR3 loop: CASRIKGANTEAFF. The CDR3 bases are TGTGCCAGCAGAATAAAGGGGGCGAACACTGAAGCTTTCTTT.

The genes are TRBV1 and TRBJ2-3; the D call of TRBD2 is as the table states it, not checked on the DNA. TRBV1 is described as a pseudogene. The CDR3 has 19 residues. The CDR3: CTSSHGPRRLLAGGLTQYF. The CDR3 DNA is TGCACCAGCAGCCACGGCCCTCGAAGACTACTAGCGGGGGGGCTTACGCAGTATTTT.

This rearrangement joins TRBV14 to TRBJ1-6; D possibly corresponds to TRBD1 (6 bases). The CDR3 is made up of 14 amino acids. V lost 1 base to trimming and J lost 10 bases, with 11 bases between them. The germline V gene has CDR1 SGHDN and CDR2 FVKESK. The CDR3 DNA sequence: TGTGCCAGCAGCCAAGGGATCAGGGGATCACCCCTCCACTTT. Translating gives CASSQGIRGSPLHF.

The chain joins TRBV7-9 to TRBJ2-1; tentative D call: TRBD2 (5 bases). This CDR3 has 14 residues. Trimming stripped 3 bases from V and 9 bases from J, with 15 bases between. Germline CDR1 and CDR2: SEHNR and FQNEAQ (reference sequence). In DNA form, the CDR3 reads TGTGCCAGCAGCTTTCCCCTGGGAGCGCTTGAGCAGTTCTTC. Translation: CASSFPLGALEQFF. Full variable domain (missing parts from reference TRBV7-9 and TRBJ2-1): DTGVSQNPRHKITKRGQNVTFRCDPISEHNRLYWYRQTLGQGPEFLTYFQNEAQLEKSRLLSDRFSAERPKGSFSTLEIQRTEQGDSAMYLCASSFPLGALEQFFGPGTRLTVL.